This entry lists 30 T cell receptor beta chains sequenced from one sample in a study of naive and memory T cell subsets. Antigen specificity for these receptors is unknown. Two oligonucleotides, mixed equimolar, formed the beta constant-region primer covering TRBC1 and TRBC2. Nested alpha and beta constant-region primers with the SP2 primer drove four PCR rounds on ligated cDNA. TCRdb re-called the UMI-ligation and nested PCR reads with MiXCR, one entry per CDR3 protein. The table records about 150,000 distinct CDR3 sequences, over 20% of them present only once. Points from the study as a whole: Possibly reflecting memory cells re-expressing CD45RA, a few larger clonotypes occurred in naive repertoires, especially CD8.

Sequencing used naive CD4+ T cells from blood. Receptors were obtained from a human donor in good health.

V gene TRBV5-5 combines with J gene TRBJ2-5; 11 bases map to TRBD2. The V gene's germline CDR1 is SGHKS and CDR2 YYEKEE (reference sequence). There are 16 residues in the CDR3. V was pared by 1 base and J by 4 bases, with 6 bases of the junction left unmatched. The CDR3 region is CASSLILAGVGETQYF. CDR3 DNA sequence: TGTGCCAGCAGCTTGATACTAGCGGGAGTAGGAGAGACCCAGTACTTC.

CDR3 sequence reads: CASSLSGANYEQYF. CDR3 nucleotide sequence: TGTGCCAGCAGTTTGTCAGGGGCTAACTACGAGCAGTACTTC. The rearrangement joins TRBV6-2 or TRBV6-3 to TRBJ2-7; tentative D call: TRBD1 (6 bases). The CDR3 sequence is 14 residues long. The V end lost 4 bases, the J end lost 3 bases, and 13 bases lay between the germline ends. CDR1 and CDR2 from the germline V gene are MNHEY and SVGEGT.

This chain joins TRBV14 and TRBJ2-7; 7 nucleotides match TRBD1. Losses at the gene ends were 4 bases for V and 0 bases for J; bases not matched to a gene: 6. The CDR3 totals 15 residues. The germline CDR1 and CDR2 sequences are SGHDN and FVKESK. The CDR3 nucleotides are TGTGCCAGCAGCCGCACCGGGACAGCCTCCTACGAGCAGTACTTC. Translation gives CASSRTGTASYEQYF.

CDR3 nucleotide sequence: TGTGCCAGCAGCATAGGGGGTGGCGAGCAGTACTTC. The encoded protein is CASSIGGGEQYF. The rearrangement joins TRBV9 to TRBJ2-7, with D perhaps matching TRBD1 (6 bases). The CDR3 totals 12 residues. Per germline, CDR1 SGDLS and CDR2 YYNGEE. V shed 4 bases and J shed 6 bases, with 11 bases lying between them. The full variable domain, with the rest looked up from reference TRBV9 and TRBJ2-7, is DSGVTQTPKHLITATGQRVTLRCSPRSGDLSVYWYQQSLDQGLQFLIQYYNGEERAKGNILERFSAQQFPDLHSELNLSSLELGDSALYFCASSIGGGEQYFGPGTRLTVT.

This clonotype was counted only a few times. The chain joins TRBV20-1 to TRBJ1-4, with 8 positions matching TRBD1. J gave up 8 bases and V 0 bases, and 5 bases lay outside the gene matches. Looked up from germline, CDR1 is DFQATT and CDR2 is SNEGSKA (reference sequence). CDR3 size: 14 residues. The CDR3 DNA reads as TGCAGTGCTAGAGAAGGACAGGGTGCGGAAAAACTGTTTTTT. Protein sequence: CSAREGQGAEKLFF.

This chain joins TRBV28 and TRBJ2-3; a possible D gene is TRBD2 (6 bases). V lost 6 bases and J 6 bases, leaving 19 bases between the germline ends. Per the germline V gene, CDR1 is MDHEN and CDR2 is SYDVKM. This CDR3 has 15 residues. This CDR3 reads CASSYAGTLGDTQYF. In nucleotides, the CDR3 is TGTGCCAGCAGCTACGCGGGGACCCTAGGGGATACGCAGTATTTT.

This clonotype was counted only a few times. The V and J genes are TRBV15 and TRBJ2-2; TRBD2 aligns across 8 bases. CDR3 size: 15 residues. The V gene's germline CDR1 is LNHNV and CDR2 YYDKDF (reference sequence). The V gene end was trimmed by 3 bases and the J gene end by 5 bases; junction bases not matched to a gene: 5. CDR3 nucleotide sequence: TGTGCCACCAGCAGCGGTACTAGCGGTACCGGGGAGCTGTTTTTT. Its protein product is CATSSGTSGTGELFF.

The chain couples TRBV6-5 to TRBJ2-3; D possibly corresponds to TRBD2 (6 bases). Germline V CDR1 and CDR2: MNHEY, SVGAGI. This CDR3 has 15 amino acids. V lost 6 bases and J 9 bases, leaving 22 bases between the germline ends. As DNA, the CDR3 is TGTGCCAGCAGGCGCGATTGGTCCGGGACTGGGACGCAGTATTTT. Amino acid sequence: CASRRDWSGTGTQYF.

The V gene is TRBV20-1, the J gene TRBJ2-1; no firm D call. Per the germline V gene, CDR1 is DFQATT and CDR2 is SNEGSKA (reference sequence). This CDR3 has 11 residues. V lost 0 bases, J lost 9 bases, and 6 bases lay in between. Written as DNA, the CDR3 is TGCAGTGCTAGAGATCAGAGTGAGCAGTTCTTC. Protein: CSARDQSEQFF.

This clonotype appeared many times. CDR3 nucleotides: TGCGCCAGCAGCTTGGGCCAGGATAACTATGGCTACACCTTC. The encoded protein is CASSLGQDNYGYTF. The chain combines TRBV5-1 with TRBJ1-2; D is unresolved. The germline CDR1 and CDR2 sequences are SGHRS and YFSETQ. The CDR3 contains 14 residues. V was trimmed by 0 bases and J by 1 base, leaving 7 bases between them. Variable domain in full (rest from reference TRBV5-1 and TRBJ1-2): KAGVTQTPRYLIKTRGQQVTLSCSPISGHRSVSWYQQTPGQGLQFLFEYFSETQRNKGNFPGRFSGRQFSNSRSEMNVSTLELGDSALYLCASSLGQDNYGYTFGSGTRLTVV.

This clonotype was detected many times. The genes are TRBV30 and TRBJ1-2; D remains ambiguous. V lost 0 bases, J lost 8 bases, and 13 bases lay in between. The CDR3 contains 13 residues. Looked up from germline, CDR1 is GTSNPN and CDR2 is SVGIG (reference sequence). CDR3 in amino acids: CAWSVLRAGGYTF. The CDR3 nucleotides read TGTGCCTGGAGTGTACTGAGGGCCGGCGGCTACACCTTC.

This clonotype was recorded a few times. The gene calls are TRBV28 and TRBJ2-7; 9 bases map to TRBD2. The CDR3 consists of 15 residues. V trimming: 6 bases; J trimming: 3 bases; junction bases outside the gene matches: 9. Germline assignment: CDR1 MDHEN and CDR2 SYDVKM. The CDR3 reads CASRGTGTSFYEQYF. The CDR3 region has the DNA TGTGCCAGCAGAGGAACAGGGACTAGCTTCTACGAGCAGTACTTC.

This clonotype was found a few times. The V and J genes are TRBV7-3 and TRBJ2-3; D may be TRBD2 (6 bases). CDR1 and CDR2 (germline): SGHTA, FQGTGA. The V end lost 4 bases, the J end lost 4 bases, and 18 bases lay between the germline ends. There are 16 residues in the CDR3. CDR3 sequence reads: CASSYWAGMRADTQYF. The DNA of the CDR3 is TGTGCCAGCAGCTACTGGGCGGGAATGAGAGCAGATACGCAGTATTTT.

The chain couples TRBV4-2 to TRBJ2-2; D is unresolved. Germline-derived CDR1 and CDR2 are LGHNA and YNFKEQ. The length of the CDR3 is 15 residues. V dropped 0 bases and J dropped 0 bases, with 5 bases sitting between them. The CDR3 nucleotides are TGTGCCAGCAGCCAAGAATTTCCGAACACCGGGGAGCTGTTTTTT. It encodes CASSQEFPNTGELFF.

This clonotype occurred a few times. The chain combines TRBV15 with TRBJ2-1; TRBD2 matches at 9 bases. The CDR3 is 18 residues long. Germline V gives CDR1 LNHNV, CDR2 YYDKDF (reference sequence). J gave up 8 bases and V 1 base, and 15 bases lay outside the gene matches. CDR3 bases: TGTGCCACCAGCAGAGGTGGAACGGGGGCGGGAGGGCCCCATGAGCAGTTCTTC. Its protein product is CATSRGGTGAGGPHEQFF.

This chain connects TRBV7-2 to TRBJ1-5; D perhaps matches TRBD1 (6 bases). The CDR3 contains 15 residues. The V gene's germline CDR1 is SGHTA and CDR2 FQGNSA. V was pared by 1 base and J by 4 bases, with 11 bases between. DNA of the CDR3: TGTGCCAGCAGCTTAGAGACAGGTGTAAATCAGCCCCAGCATTTT. Residues: CASSLETGVNQPQHF.

This clonotype occurred many times. The genes are TRBV6-2 or TRBV6-3 and TRBJ1-1; no clear D. With 0 bases removed from V and 2 bases from J, the gap between germline ends came to 7 bases. CDR1 is MNHEY and CDR2 is SVGEGT in the germline V gene. This CDR3 region has 14 residues. This chain's CDR3 is CASSYSPGNTEAFF. DNA of the CDR3: TGTGCCAGCAGTTACTCTCCAGGTAACACTGAAGCTTTCTTT.

V is TRBV7-9 and J is TRBJ2-7, with D perhaps matching TRBD1 (6 bases). Germline V gene data show CDR1 as SEHNR and CDR2 as FQNEAQ (reference sequence). This CDR3 has 14 amino acids. Trimming left V 3 bases short and J 0 bases short, with 9 bases between. For the CDR3, the DNA is TGTGCCAGCAGCTTTTGGGACACCTCCTACGAGCAGTACTTC. Its translation: CASSFWDTSYEQYF.

This clonotype was seen ten or more times. The chain uses TRBV27 and TRBJ2-1, with a weak D call TRBD2 (5 bases). The CDR3 loop spans 14 amino acids. V shed 4 bases and J shed 3 bases, with 10 bases lying between them. Germline CDR1 MNHEY, CDR2 SMNVEV (reference sequence). CDR3 protein: CASSWSRDYNEQFF. As DNA, the CDR3 is TGTGCCAGCAGTTGGTCCCGGGACTACAATGAGCAGTTCTTC.

This rearrangement joins TRBV27 to TRBJ2-2, with 8 bases that match TRBD2. The CDR3 is made up of 17 amino acids. Germline loops: CDR1 MNHEY, CDR2 SMNVEV (reference sequence). J lost 0 bases, V lost 6 bases, and 9 bases had no gene match. CDR3 in DNA: TGTGCCAGCAGCACACTAGCGGAAATGACGAACACCGGGGAGCTGTTTTTT. The encoded protein is CASSTLAEMTNTGELFF.

J is TRBJ1-5 and V is TRBV4-2; D is uncertain. The CDR3 consists of 16 residues. In germline, CDR1 is LGHNA, CDR2 YNFKEQ. V dropped 0 bases and J dropped 5 bases, with 14 bases sitting between them. The CDR3 coding sequence is TGTGCCAGCAGCCAAGAGCTCGGACGGAATCATCAGCCCCAGCATTTT. Translated, it gives CASSQELGRNHQPQHF.

This clonotype turned up a few times. The gene calls are TRBV6-2 or TRBV6-3 and TRBJ2-1; no reliable D call. V was clipped by 2 bases and J by 12 bases, with 20 bases between them. Germline loops: CDR1 MNHEY, CDR2 SVGEGT. The CDR3 extends over 15 amino acids. CDR3 region: CASSYEQKYNEWQFF. The CDR3 coding sequence is TGTGCCAGCAGTTACGAACAAAAGTACAATGAGTGGCAGTTCTTC.

The chain has TRBV7-8 and TRBJ2-2; D perhaps matches TRBD1 (6 bases). V shed 6 bases and J shed 4 bases, with 15 bases lying between them. The CDR3 consists of 15 residues. Per germline, CDR1 SGHVS and CDR2 FQNEAQ. Here the CDR3 reads CASRNQGQVTGELFF. The CDR3 DNA follows: TGTGCCAGCAGAAATCAGGGACAAGTCACCGGGGAGCTGTTTTTT.

V is TRBV5-1 and J is TRBJ2-1; D is possibly TRBD1 or TRBD2 (6 bases each). The CDR3 extends over 14 amino acids. Germline V lookup: CDR1 SGHRS, CDR2 YFSETQ. V lost 0 bases to trimming and J lost 8 bases, with 12 bases between them. The CDR3 nucleotides read TGCGCCAGCAGCTTGGGGGGGGCTAGCCATGAGCAGTTCTTC. The encoded protein is CASSLGGASHEQFF. Filled out from reference TRBV5-1 and TRBJ2-1, the complete variable domain reads KAGVTQTPRYLIKTRGQQVTLSCSPISGHRSVSWYQQTPGQGLQFLFEYFSETQRNKGNFPGRFSGRQFSNSRSEMNVSTLELGDSALYLCASSLGGASHEQFFGPGTRLTVL.

The V call is TRBV7-2, the J call TRBJ2-1; D is undetermined. This CDR3 spans 16 amino acids. V was cut by 1 base and J by 0 bases, with 10 bases left in between. Germline V gene data show CDR1 as SGHTA and CDR2 as FQGNSA. CDR3 region: CASSLELASSYNEQFF. The CDR3 DNA reads as TGTGCCAGCAGCTTAGAACTGGCCAGCTCCTACAATGAGCAGTTCTTC.

This clonotype was seen a few times. The V and J genes are TRBV20-1 and TRBJ1-3; 9 bases map to TRBD1. The CDR3 length is 15 residues. Per germline, CDR1 DFQATT and CDR2 SNEGSKA (reference sequence). V was clipped by 5 bases and J by 6 bases; unmatched bases: 11. The CDR3 here is CSAVSGTGRVNTIYF. CDR3 DNA sequence: TGCAGTGCTGTATCCGGGACAGGGAGGGTAAACACCATATATTTT.

The V and J genes are TRBV28 and TRBJ1-1; D remains ambiguous. This CDR3 contains 17 residues. The germline V and J ends were trimmed by 1 base and 5 bases, with 20 bases remaining between them. CDR1 MDHEN and CDR2 SYDVKM come from the germline V gene. The CDR3 here is CASSLYSPTGAGTEAFF. CDR3 bases: TGTGCCAGCAGTTTATACTCTCCAACCGGAGCGGGGACTGAAGCTTTCTTT.

The rearrangement links TRBV12-3 or TRBV12-4 to TRBJ2-7; D not certain. Trimming pared 3 bases from V and 2 bases from J, leaving 8 bases between. This CDR3 spans 13 amino acids. CDR3 nucleotides: TGTGCCAGCAGTTTCTCTTCTACCTACGAGCAGTACTTC. Its protein product is CASSFSSTYEQYF.

This clonotype was counted between two and nine times. The V call is TRBV14, the J call TRBJ2-6; D not resolved. Germline CDR1 reads SGHDN; CDR2 reads FVKESK. The length of the CDR3 is 14 residues. V lost 3 bases and J lost 1, with 4 bases in between. For the CDR3, the DNA is TGTGCCAGCAGCCAGGGGTCTGGGGCCAACGTCCTGACTTTC. This codes for CASSQGSGANVLTF.

V usage is TRBV29-1 and J usage is TRBJ2-7; maybe TRBD2 (6 bases). Germline CDR1 reads SQVTM; CDR2 reads ANQGSEA. Trimming shortened V by 5 bases and J by 5 bases, and 13 bases separated the two germline ends. The CDR3 has 12 amino acids. The CDR3 spells CSVRDGGNEQYF. The CDR3 DNA reads TGCAGCGTTCGGGACGGCGGGAACGAGCAGTACTTC.